Presented here are 11 T cell receptor beta chains from one specimen sequenced in a study of long-term antiretroviral therapy in people with HIV. Researchers ran immunoSEQ v3.0 at survey level. Method: immunoSEQ multiplex PCR; TCRdb's copy keeps in-frame clones and lacks some. The data hold 48,000 or so clones, with about 86% observed a single time. The material sequenced was unsorted PBMCs, taken 0.8 years after starting antiretroviral therapy. The receptor source for this set is a young woman with HIV.

The V gene is TRBV4-3, the J gene TRBJ2-7, with TRBD1 identical over 7 bases. Germline trimming cut 0 bases from V and 3 bases from J; bases unmatched to any gene: 5. Germline V gene data show CDR1 as LGHNA and CDR2 as YSLEER. The CDR3 runs 15 residues. This CDR3 reads CASSQEGGAVYEQYF. CDR3 sequence (DNA): TGCGCCAGCAGCCAAGAAGGGGGCGCAGTCTACGAGCAGTACTTC.

The chain joins TRBV11-2 to TRBJ2-7; D perhaps matches TRBD2 (7 bases). Germline assignment: CDR1 SGHAT and CDR2 FQNNGV. This CDR3 is 13 amino acids long. Between the trimmed V and J ends, which lost 0 bases and 9 bases, there was a span of 12 bases. CDR3 region: CASSLDVGGVQYF. The CDR3 DNA reads TGTGCCAGCAGCTTAGATGTAGGGGGGGTGCAGTACTTC. Looking up the rest from reference TRBV11-2 and TRBJ2-7 gives the full variable domain: EAGVAQSPRYKIIEKRQSVAFWCNPISGHATLYWYQQILGQGPKLLIQFQNNGVVDDSQLPKDRFSAERLKGVDSTLKIQPAKLEDSAVYLCASSLDVGGVQYFGPGTRLTVT.

The V and J genes are TRBV7-3 and TRBJ2-7; 12 bases match TRBD2. V shed 5 bases, J shed 3 bases, and the junction held 5 bases outside the gene matches. CDR3 length: 15 residues. CDR1 and CDR2 from the germline V gene are SGHTA and FQGTGA. CDR3 in amino acids: CASSPGTSGRYEQYF. CDR3 nucleotides: TGTGCCAGCAGCCCCGGGACTAGCGGGCGCTACGAGCAGTACTTC.

This clone was observed a few times. CDR3 coding DNA: TGTGCCAGCAGTTTATCAGCGGCAGGGGGCGAGCAGTACTTC. It is translated as CASSLSAAGGEQYF. The gene calls are TRBV28 and TRBJ2-7, with 7 bases that match TRBD1. V gave up 1 base and J gave up 6 bases; unmatched junction bases: 6. There are 14 residues in the CDR3. CDR1 is MDHEN and CDR2 is SYDVKM in the germline V gene. The variable domain in full, completed from reference TRBV28 and TRBJ2-7, reads DVKVTQSSRYLVKRTGEKVFLECVQDMDHENMFWYRQDPGLGLRLIYFSYDVKMKEKGDIPEGYSVSREKKERFSLILESASTNQTSMYLCASSLSAAGGEQYFGPGTRLTVT.

The genes are TRBV27 and TRBJ2-7; 10 nucleotides align to TRBD1. The CDR3 length is 16 residues. The V segment lost 0 bases and the J segment 1 base; nucleotides outside the gene matches: 3. Germline CDR1 and CDR2: MNHEY and SMNVEV (reference sequence). The CDR3 protein is CASSLSGGQGSYEQYF. The CDR3, as DNA: TGTGCCAGCAGTTTATCGGGGGGACAGGGGTCCTACGAGCAGTACTTC.

The chain combines TRBV28 with TRBJ2-1; the match to TRBD1 covers 9 bases. The V gene end was trimmed by 6 bases and the J gene end by 10 bases; junction bases not matched to a gene: 13. CDR1 and CDR2 from the germline V gene are MDHEN and SYDVKM. The CDR3 covers 15 residues. CDR3 sequence reads: CASSHGPGTGYEQFF. DNA for the CDR3: TGTGCCAGCAGCCATGGGCCCGGGACAGGGTACGAGCAGTTCTTC.

J is TRBJ1-6 and V is TRBV5-6; tentatively, D is TRBD1 (6 bases). The germline V and J ends were trimmed by 6 bases and 8 bases, with 18 bases remaining between them. CDR1 is SGHDT and CDR2 is YYEEEE in the germline V gene. The CDR3 covers 15 residues. CDR3 nucleotide sequence: TGTGCCAGCACCGCCCTACAGGGAGGCTATTCACCCCTCCACTTT. Translated: CASTALQGGYSPLHF.

This clone was seen just once. The CDR3 here is CASSLDFGRENIQYF. DNA of the CDR3: TGTGCCAGCAGCTTAGATTTCGGGAGGGAAAACATTCAGTACTTC. J is TRBJ2-4 and V is TRBV7-2; 8 positions agree with TRBD2. The V gene end was trimmed by 1 base and the J gene end by 5 bases; junction bases not matched to a gene: 4. This CDR3 has 15 amino acids. Germline values: CDR1 SGHTA, CDR2 FQGNSA.

This clone was detected only once. The chain is built from TRBV4-2 and TRBJ2-3; D might be TRBD2 (5 bases). V dropped 1 base and J dropped 3 bases, with 11 bases sitting between them. Germline CDR1 is LGHNA and CDR2 is YNFKEQ. There are 15 residues in the CDR3. CDR3 in amino acids: CASSQVGTGTDTQYF. The CDR3 nucleotides read TGTGCCAGCAGCCAAGTTGGTACGGGAACAGATACGCAGTATTTT.

The J gene is TRBJ2-2, the V gene TRBV2; D might be TRBD2 (5 bases). Deletions cut 7 bases from V and 13 bases from J, with 13 bases between. The CDR3 runs 11 residues. Germline V gene lookup returns CDR1 SNHLY and CDR2 FYNNEI. The CDR3 here is CASTTQGGLFF. The CDR3 region has the DNA TGTGCCAGCACCACCCAAGGAGGGCTGTTTTTT.

The chain has TRBV7-2 and TRBJ2-7, with D perhaps TRBD1 or TRBD2 (5 bases each). The CDR3 consists of 14 residues. CDR1 and CDR2 (germline): SGHTA, FQGNSA. Trimming left V 5 bases short and J 0 bases short, with 11 bases between. CDR3 loop: CASSHPGTSYEQYF. DNA of the CDR3: TGTGCCAGCAGCCACCCTGGGACCTCCTACGAGCAGTACTTC.